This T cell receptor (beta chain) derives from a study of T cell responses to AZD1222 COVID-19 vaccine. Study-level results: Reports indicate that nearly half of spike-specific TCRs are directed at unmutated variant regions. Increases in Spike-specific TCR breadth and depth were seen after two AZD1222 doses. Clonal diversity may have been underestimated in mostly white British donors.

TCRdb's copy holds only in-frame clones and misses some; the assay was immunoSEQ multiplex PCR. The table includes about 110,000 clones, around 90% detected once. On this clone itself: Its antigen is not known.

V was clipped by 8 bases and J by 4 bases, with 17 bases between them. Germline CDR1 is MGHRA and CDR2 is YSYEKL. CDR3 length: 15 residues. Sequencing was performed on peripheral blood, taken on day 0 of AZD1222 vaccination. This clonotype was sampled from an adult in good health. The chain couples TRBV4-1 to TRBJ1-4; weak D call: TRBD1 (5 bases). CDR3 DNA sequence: TGCGCCAGCCGGCGGGCAGGGCTAAGTAATGAAAAACTGTTTTTT. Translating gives CASRRAGLSNEKLFF.